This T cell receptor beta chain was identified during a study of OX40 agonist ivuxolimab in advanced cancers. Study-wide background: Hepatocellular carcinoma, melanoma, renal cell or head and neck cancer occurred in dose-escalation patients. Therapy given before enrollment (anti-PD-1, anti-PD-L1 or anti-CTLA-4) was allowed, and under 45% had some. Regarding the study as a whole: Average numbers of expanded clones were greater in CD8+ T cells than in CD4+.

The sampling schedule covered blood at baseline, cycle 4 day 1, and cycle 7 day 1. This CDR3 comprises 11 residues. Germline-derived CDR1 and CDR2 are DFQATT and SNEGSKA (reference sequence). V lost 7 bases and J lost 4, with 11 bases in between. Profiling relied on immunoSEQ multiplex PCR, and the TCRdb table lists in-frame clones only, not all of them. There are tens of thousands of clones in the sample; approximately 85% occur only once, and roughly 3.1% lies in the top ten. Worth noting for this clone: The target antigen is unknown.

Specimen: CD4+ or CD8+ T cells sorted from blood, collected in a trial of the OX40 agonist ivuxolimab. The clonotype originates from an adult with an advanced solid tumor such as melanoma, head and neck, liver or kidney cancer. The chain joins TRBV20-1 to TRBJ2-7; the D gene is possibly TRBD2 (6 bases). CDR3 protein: CSVGGSYEQYF. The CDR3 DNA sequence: TGCAGTGTCGGGGGTAGTTACGAGCAGTACTTC.